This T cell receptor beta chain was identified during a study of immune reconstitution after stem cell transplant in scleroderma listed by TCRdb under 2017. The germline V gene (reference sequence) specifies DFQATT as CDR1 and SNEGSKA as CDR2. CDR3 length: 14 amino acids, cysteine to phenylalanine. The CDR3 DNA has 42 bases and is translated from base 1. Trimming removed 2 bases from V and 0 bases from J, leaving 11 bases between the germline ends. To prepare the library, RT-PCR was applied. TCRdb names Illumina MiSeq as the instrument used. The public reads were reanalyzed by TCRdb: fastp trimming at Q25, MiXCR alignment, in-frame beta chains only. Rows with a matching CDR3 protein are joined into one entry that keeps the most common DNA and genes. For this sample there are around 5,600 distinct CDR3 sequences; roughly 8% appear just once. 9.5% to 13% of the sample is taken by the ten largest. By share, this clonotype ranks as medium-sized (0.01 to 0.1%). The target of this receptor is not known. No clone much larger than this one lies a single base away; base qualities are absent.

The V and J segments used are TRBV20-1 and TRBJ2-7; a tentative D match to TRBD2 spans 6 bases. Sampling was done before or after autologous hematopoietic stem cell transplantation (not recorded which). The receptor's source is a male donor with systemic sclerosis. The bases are TGCAGTGCTAGATTGGCGGGACCCTCCTACGAGCAGTACTTC. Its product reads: CSARLAGPSYEQYF.